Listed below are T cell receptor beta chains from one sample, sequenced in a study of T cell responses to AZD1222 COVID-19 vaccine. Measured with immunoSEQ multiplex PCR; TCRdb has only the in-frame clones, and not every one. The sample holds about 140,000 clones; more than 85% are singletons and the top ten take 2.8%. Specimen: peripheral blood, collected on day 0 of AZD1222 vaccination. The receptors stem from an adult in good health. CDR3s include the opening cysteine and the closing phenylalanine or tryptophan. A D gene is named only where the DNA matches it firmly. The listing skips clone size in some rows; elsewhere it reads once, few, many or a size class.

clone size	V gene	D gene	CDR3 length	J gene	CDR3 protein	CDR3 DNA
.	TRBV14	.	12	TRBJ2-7	CASGSDSYEQYF	TGTGCCAGCGGTTCAGATTCCTACGAGCAGTACTTC
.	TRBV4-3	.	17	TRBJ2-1	CASSQDQGRGSYNEQFF	TGCGCCAGCAGCCAAGATCAGGGACGGGGCTCCTACAATGAGCAGTTCTTC
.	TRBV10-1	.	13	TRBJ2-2	CASSGFDTGELFF	TGCGCCAGCAGTGGTTTCGACACCGGGGAGCTGTTTTTT
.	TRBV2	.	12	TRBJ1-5	CASSDLGQPQHF	TGTGCCAGCAGTGATTTGGGCCAGCCCCAGCATTTT
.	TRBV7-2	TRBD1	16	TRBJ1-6	CASSSGRRGQYSPLHF	TGTGCCAGCAGCTCGGGCCGCAGGGGGCAGTATTCACCCCTCCACTTT
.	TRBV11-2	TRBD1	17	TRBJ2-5	CASSLDSWGQGRETQYF	TGTGCCAGCAGCTTAGATTCCTGGGGACAGGGACGGGAGACCCAGTACTTC
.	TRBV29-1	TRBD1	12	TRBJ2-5	CSVGQGLFPEYF	TGCAGCGTCGGACAGGGACTCTTTCCGGAGTACTTC
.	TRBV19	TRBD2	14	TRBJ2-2	CASSIQRGTGELFF	TGTGCCAGTAGTATCCAGCGGGGCACCGGGGAGCTGTTTTTT
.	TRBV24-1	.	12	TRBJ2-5	CATSEPSGTQYF	TGTGCCACCAGTGAACCAAGTGGGACCCAGTACTTC
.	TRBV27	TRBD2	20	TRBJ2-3	CASSLIGTTSGRLFPDTQYF	TGTGCCAGCAGTTTAATTGGGACGACTAGCGGGAGATTATTCCCAGATACGCAGTATTTT
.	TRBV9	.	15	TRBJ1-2	CASSVGRDERYGYTF	TGTGCCAGCAGCGTAGGCCGGGATGAACGATATGGCTACACCTTC
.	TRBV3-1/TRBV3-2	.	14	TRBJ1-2	CASSPTGAWRGYTF	TGTGCCAGCAGCCCCACCGGTGCCTGGCGTGGCTACACCTTC
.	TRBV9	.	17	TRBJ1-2	CASSPTEGLETNYGYTF	TGTGCCAGCAGCCCTACAGAGGGTCTGGAAACTAACTATGGCTACACCTTC
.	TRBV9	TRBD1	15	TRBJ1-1	CASSVGKGAGTEAFF	TGTGCCAGCAGCGTAGGTAAGGGGGCAGGCACTGAAGCTTTCTTT
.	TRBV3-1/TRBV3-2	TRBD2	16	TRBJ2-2	CASSQVRGGRTGELFF	TGTGCCAGCAGCCAAGTACGGGGGGGCCGGACCGGGGAGCTGTTTTTT
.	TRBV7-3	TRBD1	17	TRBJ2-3	CASSLQGPLILTDTQYF	TGTGCCAGCAGCCTACAGGGGCCCTTAATACTCACAGATACGCAGTATTTT
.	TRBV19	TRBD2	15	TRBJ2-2	CASNVASGGTGELFF	TGTGCCAGTAATGTGGCTAGCGGAGGGACCGGGGAGCTGTTTTTT
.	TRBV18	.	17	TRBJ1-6	CASSVKGIGGQRSPLHF	TGTGCCAGCTCAGTTAAAGGTATCGGTGGACAGCGTTCACCCCTCCACTTT
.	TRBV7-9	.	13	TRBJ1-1	CASSFTGLTEAFF	TGTGCCAGCAGCTTTACAGGGTTAACTGAAGCTTTCTTT
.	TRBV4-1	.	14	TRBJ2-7	CASSHGERGNEQYF	TGCGCCAGCAGCCACGGGGAGCGAGGGAACGAGCAGTACTTC
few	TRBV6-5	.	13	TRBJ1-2	CASSNAGRDGYTF	TGTGCCAGCAGCAACGCCGGTAGGGATGGCTACACCTTC
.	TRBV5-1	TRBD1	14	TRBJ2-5	CASSWDRAQETQYF	TGCGCCAGCAGCTGGGACAGGGCCCAAGAGACCCAGTACTTC
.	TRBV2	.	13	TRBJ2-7	CASTKYLGNEQYF	TGTGCCAGCACCAAATATCTAGGAAACGAGCAGTACTTC
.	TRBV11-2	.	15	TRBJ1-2	CASSLWAGQAGGYTF	TGTGCCAGCAGCTTATGGGCGGGGCAGGCCGGGGGCTACACCTTC
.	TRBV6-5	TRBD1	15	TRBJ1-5	CAVSLTGTGNQPQHF	TGTGCCGTATCTCTGACAGGGACGGGCAATCAGCCCCAGCATTTT
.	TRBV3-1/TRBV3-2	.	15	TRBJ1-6	CASSQEQGRNSPLHF	TGTGCCAGCAGCCAAGAGCAGGGGCGGAATTCACCCCTCCACTTT
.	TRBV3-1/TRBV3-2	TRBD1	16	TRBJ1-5	CASSQNLWTGNQPQHF	TGTGCCAGCAGCCAAAATTTATGGACAGGAAATCAGCCCCAGCATTTT
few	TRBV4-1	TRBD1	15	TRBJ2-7	CASSQNPDRDTEQYF	TGCGCCAGCAGCCAAAACCCGGACAGGGATACCGAGCAGTACTTC
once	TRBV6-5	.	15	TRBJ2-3	CASTEGGGITDTQYF	TGTGCCAGCACAGAAGGGGGGGGCATCACAGATACGCAGTATTTT
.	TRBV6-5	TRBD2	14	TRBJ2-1	CASSSAGGLFMEFF	TGTGCCAGCAGTTCCGCGGGGGGTTTGTTCATGGAGTTCTTC
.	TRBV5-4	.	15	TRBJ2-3	CASSRDSGGSDTQYF	TGTGCCAGCAGCCGGGACTCCGGGGGCTCAGATACGCAGTATTTT
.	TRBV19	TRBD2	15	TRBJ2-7	CASSILTSRPYEQYF	TGTGCCAGTAGTATACTGACTAGCCGACCCTACGAGCAGTACTTC
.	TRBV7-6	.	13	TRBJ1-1	CASSSARGTEAFF	TGTGCCAGCAGCTCTGCGAGGGGGACTGAAGCTTTCTTT
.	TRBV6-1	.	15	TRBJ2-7	CASSERGLHLYEQYF	TGTGCCAGCAGTGAAAGGGGCCTGCATTTGTACGAGCAGTACTTC
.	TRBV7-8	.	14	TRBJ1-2	CASSAGTPSWGYTF	TGTGCCAGCAGCGCGGGGACGCCTAGCTGGGGCTACACCTTC
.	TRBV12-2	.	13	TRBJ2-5	CASRFEGLETQYF	TGTGCAAGTCGCTTCGAGGGTTTGGAGACCCAGTACTTC
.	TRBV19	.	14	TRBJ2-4	CASSIAGALNIQYF	TGTGCCAGTAGTATAGCAGGGGCCTTAAACATTCAGTACTTC
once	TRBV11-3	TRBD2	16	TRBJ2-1	CASSLGGSVSYNEQFF	TGTGCCAGCAGCTTAGGCGGGAGTGTCTCCTACAATGAGCAGTTCTTC